The 13 T cell receptor beta chains reported below all come from one sample, sequenced in a study of CD8 T cells in ankylosing spondylitis. TCRdb recomputed calls from the 5' RACE reads with MiXCR, one row per CDR3 protein. The table lists about 250,000 distinct CDR3 sequences, roughly 32% of them singletons. Sequenced input: blood, either unsorted or a sorted T cell fraction (not recorded which). The receptor source for this set is a male donor with ankylosing spondylitis or in good health (not recorded which).

This clonotype showed up just a few times. The rearrangement links TRBV20-1 to TRBJ2-5; TRBD2 matches 11 bases. The CDR3 loop spans 13 amino acids. Germline CDR1 reads DFQATT; CDR2 reads SNEGSKA (reference sequence). J lost 5 bases, V lost 5 bases, and 4 bases had no gene match. The CDR3: CSADRLAGETQYF. The CDR3 DNA reads TGCAGTGCTGATAGACTAGCGGGGGAGACCCAGTACTTC.

V is TRBV5-1 and J is TRBJ2-4; no definite D call. This CDR3 is built from 13 residues. V lost 2 bases and J lost 7, with 10 bases in between. Germline V CDR1 and CDR2: SGHRS, YFSETQ. The CDR3 DNA reads TGCGCCAGCAGCTTAACCCAGTTGAACATTCAGTACTTC. Amino acid sequence: CASSLTQLNIQYF.

This clonotype has a handful of counts. This chain uses TRBV12-3 or TRBV12-4 with TRBJ2-4; possibly TRBD2 for D (5 bases). The CDR3 is 13 amino acids. V lost 7 bases and J lost 9, with 16 bases in between. CDR3 loop: CASIPSGSSIQYF. The CDR3 DNA sequence: TGTGCCAGCATCCCAAGTGGGAGCAGCATTCAGTACTTC.

As to this clonotype: The junction shows a germline mismatch at one end, possibly a read error. This rearrangement joins TRBV20-1 to TRBJ1-1; D perhaps matches TRBD1 (5 bases). From germline, CDR1 is DFQATT and CDR2 SNEGSKA (reference sequence). The CDR3 is 13 amino acids. CDR3 sequence (DNA): TGCAGTGCGGGGGGACGGATGAACACTGACGCTTTCTTT. The encoded protein is CSAGGRMNTDAFF.

V usage is TRBV6-5 and J usage is TRBJ1-2, with a possible D match to TRBD1 (5 bases). Looked up from germline, CDR1 is MNHEY and CDR2 is SVGAGI. The V and J ends lost 8 bases and 8 bases respectively, with 9 bases between them. This CDR3 is built from 10 residues. CDR3 loop: CASFRGGYTF. The CDR3, as DNA: TGTGCCAGCTTTCGGGGGGGCTACACCTTC.

Written as DNA, the CDR3 is TGTGCCAGCAGTCGGACCGGGACTAGCGGGGGGTACCAAGAGACCCAGTACTTC. Protein sequence: CASSRTGTSGGYQETQYF. V and J are TRBV3-1 and TRBJ2-5; 15 bases align to TRBD2. The CDR3 consists of 18 residues. Looked up from germline, CDR1 is LGHDT and CDR2 is YNNKEL (reference sequence). V dropped 6 bases and J dropped 0; count of bases not matched to a gene: 8.

The CDR3 loop is CASSGQGEDTYNEQFF. The CDR3 DNA is TGTGCCAGCAGTGGGCAGGGCGAGGACACCTACAATGAGCAGTTCTTC. V usage is TRBV11-1 and J usage is TRBJ2-1; perhaps TRBD1 as D (5 bases). V was clipped by 6 bases and J by 2 bases, with 17 bases between them. Germline V gene lookup returns CDR1 SGHAT and CDR2 FQDESV (reference sequence). CDR3 length equals 16 residues.

J is TRBJ2-1 and V is TRBV29-1; tentatively, D is TRBD1 (5 bases). Between the trimmed V and J ends, which lost 6 bases and 14 bases, there was a span of 17 bases. CDR3 length: 11 amino acids. Per the germline V gene, CDR1 is SQVTM and CDR2 is ANQGSEA. For the CDR3, the DNA is TGCAGCGTCCAACCATCGCAAGGGGAGTTCTTC. Amino acids: CSVQPSQGEFF.

CDR3 nucleotides: TGTGCCAGCAGCTCACTAGGTGGAGGACCTAGCACAGATACGCAGTATTTT. It specifies CASSSLGGGPSTDTQYF. The genes are TRBV7-3 and TRBJ2-3, with D perhaps TRBD2 (5 bases). From germline, CDR1 is SGHTA and CDR2 FQGTGA. CDR3 length: 17 residues. Trimming removed 4 bases at V and 0 bases at J, with 17 bases between.

The chain recombines TRBV24-1 with TRBJ2-5; no clear D. V was cut by 5 bases and J by 0 bases, with 12 bases left in between. CDR3 length: 15 residues. Germline values: CDR1 KGHDR, CDR2 SFDVKD. The chain's CDR3 is CATSARVGYQETQYF. The CDR3 bases are TGTGCCACCAGTGCAAGGGTGGGGTACCAAGAGACCCAGTACTTC.

This clonotype showed up just a few times. It is likely a read error, because the conserved phenylalanine at the end of the CDR3 is missing. This rearrangement joins TRBV27 to TRBJ2-6, with D unclear. The CDR3 spans 15 residues. CDR1 and CDR2 from the germline V gene are MNHEY and SMNVEV (reference sequence). Between the trimmed V and J ends, which lost 5 bases and 3 bases, there was a span of 11 bases. The CDR3 coding sequence is TGTGCCAGCAGTCCACGGTACCTTGGGGCCAACGTCCTGACTATC. It codes for CASSPRYLGANVLTI.

The rearrangement uses TRBV20-1 and TRBJ2-5; the match to TRBD2 covers 8 bases. Germline V CDR1 and CDR2: DFQATT, SNEGSKA (reference sequence). V trimming: 1 base; J trimming: 0 bases; junction bases outside the gene matches: 4. The CDR3 contains 15 residues. This CDR3 is CSARASGGNQETQYF. The DNA of the CDR3 is TGCAGTGCTAGAGCGAGCGGGGGAAACCAAGAGACCCAGTACTTC.

The chain is built from TRBV15 and TRBJ1-2, with D unresolved. This CDR3 is 15 amino acids long. V was cut by 0 bases and J by 8 bases, with 16 bases left in between. Germline CDR1 and CDR2: LNHNV and YYDKDF (reference sequence). The CDR3 sequence: CATSRDLQPVQGYTF. The CDR3 DNA sequence: TGTGCCACCAGCAGAGATTTGCAACCAGTCCAGGGCTACACCTTC.